Presented here are 21 T cell receptor beta chains from one specimen sequenced in a study of MAIT cells during Salmonella Paratyphi A infection. Whole-study results and caveats: Oligoclonal MAIT cells preferred TRBV20 and TRBV6, with usage seemingly unaffected by infection.

These receptors are not linked to any known antigen. MiXCR, applied by TCRdb to the 5' RACE reads, yields one record per CDR3 protein. Found here are about 1,000 distinct CDR3 sequences, around 26% of them singletons; the top ten hold approximately 43%. The time point was: after infection, following antibiotic treatment. Valpha7.2+ CD161+ T cells were sorted by flow cytometry as MAIT cells. Sample: MAIT cells from blood, taken at the last sampling point of the challenge study. The receptors here all came from a person aged 18 to 70 who was deliberately infected with Salmonella Paratyphi A in a paratyphoid fever challenge study.

The CDR3 bases are TGTGCCATCAGTAAGAAGAGGGGGACGGAGGCTCTTGAAGCTTTCTTT. Translation: CAISKKRGTEALEAFF. This chain connects TRBV10-3 to TRBJ1-1; TRBD1 is a possible D gene (6 bases). The CDR3 contains 16 residues. Germline V gene data show CDR1 as ENHRY and CDR2 as SYGVKD. V dropped 5 bases and J dropped 7 bases, with 23 bases sitting between them.

The chain couples TRBV6-4 to TRBJ2-3; D possibly corresponds to TRBD2 (5 bases). The CDR3 contains 17 residues. In germline, CDR1 is MRHNA, CDR2 SNTAGT. The V gene lost 4 bases and the J gene lost 0 bases, with 17 bases spanning the gap. The DNA for the CDR3 is TGTGCCAGCAGTGCTTCACGGGGAGCCGCTAGCACAGATACGCAGTATTTT. Protein product: CASSASRGAASTDTQYF.

V gene TRBV20-1 combines with J gene TRBJ2-2; weak D call: TRBD1 (5 bases). The CDR3 runs to 14 residues. The V end lost 6 bases, the J end lost 1 base, and 12 bases lay between the germline ends. Germline V CDR1 and CDR2: DFQATT, SNEGSKA (reference sequence). Written as DNA, the CDR3 is TGCAGTGCCCGGCCGACAGAGAACACCGGGGAGCTGTTTTTT. Its translation: CSARPTENTGELFF.

The table lists this clonotype with a few counts. This rearrangement joins TRBV6-1 to TRBJ2-7, with 9 nucleotides matching TRBD1. V lost 4 bases and J lost 0; bases outside the gene matches: 4. Germline-derived CDR1 and CDR2 are MNHNS and SASEGT. This CDR3 is 15 amino acids long. The chain's CDR3 is CASSVETGGSYEQYF. The CDR3 DNA reads as TGTGCCAGCAGTGTAGAGACAGGGGGCTCCTACGAGCAGTACTTC.

Only a few counts were recorded for this clonotype. CDR3 nucleotides: TGTGCCAGCATCCCTAATAGCGGGAGCACCTACAATGAGCAGTTCTTC. The encoded protein is CASIPNSGSTYNEQFF. The chain has TRBV6-2 or TRBV6-3 and TRBJ2-1, with 9 bases that match TRBD2. Trimming at V came to 7 bases and at J to 2 bases, leaving 9 bases not matched to a gene. The CDR3 runs 16 residues. Germline CDR1 is MNHEY and CDR2 is SVGEGT.

This clonotype occurred a few times. This chain joins TRBV20-1 and TRBJ2-7; 10 positions match TRBD2. The V gene end was trimmed by 3 bases and the J gene end by 1 base; junction bases not matched to a gene: 6. The CDR3 is 15 amino acids. CDR1 and CDR2 (germline): DFQATT, SNEGSKA (reference sequence). As DNA, the CDR3 is TGCAGTGCTAGGGCTCTAGCGGGGGATTCCTACGAGCAGTACTTC. Its translation: CSARALAGDSYEQYF.

In its sample, this clonotype was seen a few times. The CDR3 sequence: CASSEGADNSPLHF. The CDR3 nucleotides read TGTGCCAGCAGTGAAGGGGCGGATAATTCACCCCTCCACTTT. The chain links TRBV6-4 to TRBJ1-6; a weak D match, TRBD1 (5 bases). Germline CDR1 is MRHNA and CDR2 is SNTAGT. The CDR3 is 14 residues long. The ends were cut back, 3 bases at V and 5 bases at J, with 8 bases in the middle.

This clonotype was counted only a few times. The chain couples TRBV6-6 to TRBJ1-5, with a weak D call TRBD1 (6 bases). Germline V lookup: CDR1 MNHNY, CDR2 SVGAGI (reference sequence). The CDR3 loop spans 14 amino acids. Trimming cost V 6 bases and J 6 bases, with 15 bases left between them. The CDR3 sequence is CASSPREGGQPQHF. The CDR3 DNA reads as TGTGCCAGCAGCCCTCGGGAGGGGGGTCAGCCCCAGCATTTT.

The CDR3 region has the DNA TGTGCCAGCAGTGGAGGGGAGGGATCGGGGAATTCACCCCTCCACTTT. This codes for CASSGGEGSGNSPLHF. The rearrangement links TRBV6-1 to TRBJ1-6; a weak D match, TRBD1 (5 bases). CDR1 and CDR2 (germline): MNHNS, SASEGT. V lost 4 bases to trimming and J lost 7 bases, with 17 bases between them. CDR3 length equals 16 residues.

By proportion, this clonotype is large. The genes are TRBV20-1 and TRBJ1-5; TRBD1 matches 8 bases. CDR1 and CDR2 (germline): DFQATT, SNEGSKA (reference sequence). There are 15 residues in the CDR3. The V segment lost 5 bases and the J segment 2 bases; nucleotides outside the gene matches: 8. The CDR3 reads CSAHPGQGGNQPQHF. The CDR3 DNA is TGCAGTGCTCATCCAGGACAGGGAGGCAATCAGCCCCAGCATTTT.

By sample fraction, this clonotype is large. This chain joins TRBV20-1 and TRBJ1-5; 8 bases fit TRBD1. Germline CDR1 and CDR2: DFQATT and SNEGSKA (reference sequence). CDR3 size: 16 residues. Trimming cost V 5 bases and J 4 bases; bases outside gene matches: 13. The CDR3 sequence is CSAAPSGQGRNQPQHF. The CDR3 bases are TGCAGTGCTGCACCGTCTGGACAGGGAAGGAATCAGCCCCAGCATTTT.

This clonotype is medium-sized by share. This chain joins TRBV6-4 and TRBJ1-1; D may be TRBD1 (5 bases). V shed 3 bases and J shed 2 bases, with 7 bases lying between them. Per germline, CDR1 MRHNA and CDR2 SNTAGT. The CDR3 runs 13 residues. CDR3 in amino acids: CASSEGENTEAFF. For the CDR3, the DNA is TGTGCCAGCAGTGAAGGGGAAAACACTGAAGCTTTCTTT.

Judged by abundance, this clonotype is medium-sized. V is TRBV5-8 and J is TRBJ2-2; TRBD1 or TRBD2 may be the D gene (5 bases each). Per the germline V gene, CDR1 is SGHTS and CDR2 is YDEGEE. This CDR3 comprises 16 residues. With 5 bases removed from V and 5 bases from J, the gap between germline ends came to 19 bases. CDR3 protein: CASRRGSVRETGELFF. The CDR3 DNA reads as TGTGCCAGCAGGAGGGGCTCGGTCAGGGAGACCGGGGAGCTGTTTTTT.

This clonotype was seen more than once but under ten times. One junction end does not reproduce the germline sequence, and a read error may be involved. The V gene is TRBV6-4, the J gene TRBJ1-1; D might be TRBD1 (5 bases). This CDR3 contains 13 residues. Germline CDR1 is MRHNA and CDR2 is SNTAGT. The CDR3 loop is CANSEGENTEAFF. CDR3 DNA: TGTGCCAACAGTGAAGGGGAGAACACTGAAGCTTTCTTT.

V and J are TRBV6-5 and TRBJ2-4, with D tentatively TRBD1 (6 bases). Germline V CDR1 and CDR2: MNHEY, SVGAGI. The CDR3 extends over 13 amino acids. V was trimmed by 5 bases and J by 5 bases, leaving 10 bases between them. DNA for the CDR3: TGTGCCAGCAGTCGGACAGAAGAAAACATTCAGTACTTC. It codes for CASSRTEENIQYF.

This clonotype is labeled as large. The chain uses TRBV5-1 and TRBJ2-1; 9 bases fit TRBD2. CDR3 length: 17 residues. V shed 0 bases and J 6 bases; nucleotides not matched to a gene: 10. Per germline, CDR1 SGHRS and CDR2 YFSETQ. The CDR3 coding sequence is TGCGCCAGCAGCTTGGATACGGTTAGCGGGGGCAGCAATGAGCAGTTCTTC. Amino acids: CASSLDTVSGGSNEQFF.

The chain links TRBV12-3 or TRBV12-4 to TRBJ2-1; D is uncertain. The CDR3 spans 14 residues. Trimming shortened V by 3 bases and J by 8 bases, and 14 bases separated the two germline ends. The CDR3 sequence: CASSLGGASDEQFF. The CDR3 DNA reads as TGTGCCAGCAGTTTGGGTGGAGCGTCAGATGAGCAGTTCTTC.

This clonotype is labeled as medium-sized. V gene TRBV15 combines with J gene TRBJ2-3, with D possibly being TRBD2 (7 bases). This CDR3 region has 14 residues. V was clipped by 8 bases and J by 3 bases, with 15 bases between them. Germline V gene data show CDR1 as LNHNV and CDR2 as YYDKDF (reference sequence). In DNA form, the CDR3 reads TGTGCCACCGGCGGGGGCCTTCCGACAGATACGCAGTATTTT. It codes for CATGGGLPTDTQYF.

The CDR3 region is CASSDSSGGGTDTQYF. The CDR3 DNA follows: TGTGCCAGCAGTGACTCTAGCGGGGGAGGGACAGATACGCAGTATTTT. The chain has TRBV6-4 and TRBJ2-3; the match to TRBD2 covers 9 bases. The CDR3 is made up of 16 amino acids. The V segment lost 0 bases and the J segment 3 bases; nucleotides outside the gene matches: 4. The V gene's germline CDR1 is MRHNA and CDR2 SNTAGT.

This clonotype is medium-sized (0.01 to 0.1%) within its sample. The chain couples TRBV24-1 to TRBJ2-3, with a tentative D call TRBD2 (6 bases). V was clipped by 5 bases and J by 3 bases, with 11 bases between them. This CDR3 is built from 14 residues. Germline CDR1 is KGHDR and CDR2 is SFDVKD. The CDR3 nucleotides are TGTGCCACCAGTGGGGGTCGGGAGACAGATACGCAGTATTTT. This gives the protein CATSGGRETDTQYF.

The rearrangement uses TRBV6-4 and TRBJ2-5; possible D gene TRBD1, 6 bases. Per germline, CDR1 MRHNA and CDR2 SNTAGT. There are 15 residues in the CDR3. V was shortened by 4 bases and J by 5 bases, with 17 bases between the two germline ends. The CDR3 sequence is CASSAVSGVVETQYF. The CDR3 coding sequence is TGTGCCAGCAGTGCGGTTTCAGGGGTCGTTGAGACCCAGTACTTC.